The 10 T cell receptor beta chains below come from one sample, sequenced in a study of T cells and Merkel cell carcinoma outcomes. TCRdb's table, derived via immunoSEQ multiplex PCR, lists solely in-frame clones and lacks some. The sample includes some 3,600 clones, approximately 92% of them seen just once. The source material was tumor tissue from Merkel cell carcinoma. The source of these receptors is a human donor with Merkel cell carcinoma.

The sample holds one count of this clone. V usage is TRBV7-9 and J usage is TRBJ2-7, with 9 bases identical to TRBD2. V lost 1 base to trimming and J lost 2 bases; unmatched junction nucleotides: 6. Germline loops: CDR1 SEHNR, CDR2 FQNEAQ (reference sequence). The CDR3 has 16 amino acids. DNA for the CDR3: TGTGCCAGCAGCTTAGTACCGGGACTAGCAGCCTACGAGCAGTACTTC. Translating gives CASSLVPGLAAYEQYF.

The gene calls are TRBV5-1 and TRBJ2-3; TRBD2 agrees at 9 bases. Per germline, CDR1 SGHRS and CDR2 YFSETQ. The CDR3 runs 16 residues. V trimming: 0 bases; J trimming: 3 bases; junction bases outside the gene matches: 5. The CDR3 here is CASSLAWRGGTDTQYF. For the CDR3, the DNA is TGCGCCAGCAGCTTGGCGTGGCGGGGGGGGACAGATACGCAGTATTTT. Full variable domain (rest looked up from reference TRBV5-1 and TRBJ2-3): KAGVTQTPRYLIKTRGQQVTLSCSPISGHRSVSWYQQTPGQGLQFLFEYFSETQRNKGNFPGRFSGRQFSNSRSEMNVSTLELGDSALYLCASSLAWRGGTDTQYFGPGTRLTVL.

This rearrangement joins TRBV29-1 to TRBJ1-1; D possibly corresponds to TRBD1 (6 bases). This CDR3 has 13 residues. Germline V gene sequence: CDR1 SQVTM, CDR2 ANQGSEA. V lost 8 bases and J lost 4, with 17 bases in between. DNA of the CDR3: TGCAGCCCTGGCGGGGACAAGATCACTGAAGCTTTCTTT. Its translation is CSPGGDKITEAFF. Filled out from reference TRBV29-1 and TRBJ1-1, the complete variable domain reads SAVISQKPSRDICQRGTSLTIQCQVDSQVTMMFWYRQQPGQSLTLIATANQGSEATYESGFVIDKFPISRPNLTFSTLTVSNMSPEDSSIYLCSPGGDKITEAFFGQGTRLTVV.

The J gene is TRBJ1-1, the V gene TRBV9, with TRBD1 as a possible D gene (5 bases). The CDR3 extends over 18 amino acids. Germline V gene sequence: CDR1 SGDLS, CDR2 YYNGEE. Trimming shortened V by 0 bases and J by 2 bases, and 20 bases separated the two germline ends. For the CDR3, the DNA is TGTGCCAGCAGCGTAGGCACAGGCCAAGGCCCACCTAACACTGAAGCTTTCTTT. It is translated as CASSVGTGQGPPNTEAFF.

This chain links TRBV19 with TRBJ1-2; D ambiguous. V shed 1 base and J shed 4 bases, with 10 bases lying between them. The germline CDR1 and CDR2 sequences are LNHDA and SQIVND (reference sequence). This CDR3 is built from 14 residues. The CDR3 region has the DNA TGTGCCAGTAGTATAGGGCACCAGGTCTATGGCTACACCTTC. Translating it yields CASSIGHQVYGYTF.

The chain joins TRBV5-6 to TRBJ2-3, with TRBD2 as a possible D gene (6 bases). CDR3 length equals 16 residues. The V and J ends lost 0 bases and 0 bases respectively, with 11 bases between them. Germline CDR1 SGHDT, CDR2 YYEEEE. The CDR3 loop is CASSLGRGASTDTQYF. The CDR3 nucleotides read TGTGCCAGCAGCTTGGGGAGGGGCGCTAGCACAGATACGCAGTATTTT. Full variable domain (missing parts from reference TRBV5-6 and TRBJ2-3): DAGVTQSPTHLIKTRGQQVTLRCSPKSGHDTVSWYQQALGQGPQFIFQYYEEEERQRGNFPDRFSGHQFPNYSSELNVNALLLGDSALYLCASSLGRGASTDTQYFGPGTRLTVL.

The chain links TRBV5-1 to TRBJ2-3, with D tentatively TRBD1 or TRBD2 (5 bases each). Germline V gene data show CDR1 as SGHRS and CDR2 as YFSETQ. The V end was cut by 4 bases, the J end by 2 bases, with 20 bases between. The CDR3 has 17 amino acids. In DNA, the CDR3 is TGCGCCAGCAGCCCCGTTTCTGGGACCACTAACACAGATACGCAGTATTTT. Its protein product is CASSPVSGTTNTDTQYF.

This chain uses TRBV11-2 with TRBJ2-7; 11 bases are a match to TRBD2. The trim removed 5 bases at V and 4 bases at J, leaving 7 bases unmatched. This CDR3 comprises 15 residues. Germline V CDR1 and CDR2: SGHAT, FQNNGV. CDR3 nucleotides: TGTGCCAGCAGCCCCCTAGCGGGGGGTCGGTACGAGCAGTACTTC. This codes for CASSPLAGGRYEQYF.

This clone was detected once. The chain has TRBV19 and TRBJ1-3; D remains ambiguous. With 3 bases removed from V and 5 bases from J, the gap between germline ends came to 5 bases. This CDR3 spans 12 amino acids. Germline values: CDR1 LNHDA, CDR2 SQIVND (reference sequence). CDR3 nucleotide sequence: TGTGCCAGTAGTATCGAACGAAACACCATATATTTT. Amino acids: CASSIERNTIYF.

About this clone: A read error may account for a junction end that differs from germline. The rearrangement joins TRBV4-2 to TRBJ2-1; TRBD1 matches at 7 bases. Looked up from germline, CDR1 is LGHNA and CDR2 is YNFKEQ. The CDR3 covers 17 residues. CDR3 residues: CASSQYSGTERSNKQFF. The CDR3 DNA reads as TGTGCCAGCAGCCAATACTCCGGGACAGAAAGATCCAATAAGCAGTTCTTC.